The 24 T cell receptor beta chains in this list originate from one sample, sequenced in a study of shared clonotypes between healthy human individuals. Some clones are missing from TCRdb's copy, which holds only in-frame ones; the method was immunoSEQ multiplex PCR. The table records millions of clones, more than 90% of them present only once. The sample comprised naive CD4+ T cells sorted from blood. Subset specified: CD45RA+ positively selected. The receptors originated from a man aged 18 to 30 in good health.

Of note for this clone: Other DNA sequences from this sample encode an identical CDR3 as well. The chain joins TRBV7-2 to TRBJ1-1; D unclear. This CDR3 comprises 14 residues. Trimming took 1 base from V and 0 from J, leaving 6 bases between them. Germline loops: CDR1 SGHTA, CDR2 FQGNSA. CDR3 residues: CASSLGSMNTEAFF. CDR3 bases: TGTGCCAGCAGCTTAGGATCCATGAACACTGAAGCTTTCTTT.

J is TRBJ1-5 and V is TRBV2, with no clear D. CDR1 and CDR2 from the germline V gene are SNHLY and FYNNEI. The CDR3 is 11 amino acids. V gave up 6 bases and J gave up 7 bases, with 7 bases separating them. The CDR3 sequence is CASRGGQPQHF. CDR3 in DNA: TGTGCCAGCAGAGGAGGGCAGCCCCAGCATTTT.

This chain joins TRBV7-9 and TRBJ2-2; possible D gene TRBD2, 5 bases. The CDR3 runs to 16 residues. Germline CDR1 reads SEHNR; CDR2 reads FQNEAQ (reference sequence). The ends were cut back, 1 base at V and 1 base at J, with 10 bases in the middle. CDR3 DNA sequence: TGTGCCAGCAGCTTAGTGGCTAGCAAGAACACCGGGGAGCTGTTTTTT. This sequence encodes CASSLVASKNTGELFF.

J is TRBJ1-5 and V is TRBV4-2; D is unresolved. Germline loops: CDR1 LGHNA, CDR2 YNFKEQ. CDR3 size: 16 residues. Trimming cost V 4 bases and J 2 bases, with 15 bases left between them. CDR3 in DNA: TGTGCCAGCAGCCCCCCGAATCATCGCGGCAATCAGCCCCAGCATTTT. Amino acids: CASSPPNHRGNQPQHF.

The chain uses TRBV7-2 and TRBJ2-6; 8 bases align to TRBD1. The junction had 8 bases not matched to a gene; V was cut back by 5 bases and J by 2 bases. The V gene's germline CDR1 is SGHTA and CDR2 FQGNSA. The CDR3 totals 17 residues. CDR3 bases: TGTGCCAGCAGCCCGGGCAGGGGGCGCCCTGGGGCCAACGTCCTGACTTTC. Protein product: CASSPGRGRPGANVLTF.

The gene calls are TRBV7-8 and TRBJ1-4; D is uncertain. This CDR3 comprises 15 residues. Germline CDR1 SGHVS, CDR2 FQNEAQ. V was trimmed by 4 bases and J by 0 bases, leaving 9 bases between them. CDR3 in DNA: TGTGCCAGCAGCTCGGACGGCGCAACTAATGAAAAACTGTTTTTT. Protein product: CASSSDGATNEKLFF.

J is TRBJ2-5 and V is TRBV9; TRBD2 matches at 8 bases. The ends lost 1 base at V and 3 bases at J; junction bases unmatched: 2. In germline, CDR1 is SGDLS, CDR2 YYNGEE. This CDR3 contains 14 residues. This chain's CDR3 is CASSVRAGEETQYF. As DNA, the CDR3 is TGTGCCAGCAGCGTAAGAGCGGGAGAAGAGACCCAGTACTTC.

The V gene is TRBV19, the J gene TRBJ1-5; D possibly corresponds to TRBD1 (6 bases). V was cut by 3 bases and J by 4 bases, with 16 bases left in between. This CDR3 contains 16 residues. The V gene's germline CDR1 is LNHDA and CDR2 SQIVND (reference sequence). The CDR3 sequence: CASSIGGPRPNQPQHF. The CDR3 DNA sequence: TGTGCCAGTAGTATTGGGGGGCCCCGGCCGAATCAGCCCCAGCATTTT.

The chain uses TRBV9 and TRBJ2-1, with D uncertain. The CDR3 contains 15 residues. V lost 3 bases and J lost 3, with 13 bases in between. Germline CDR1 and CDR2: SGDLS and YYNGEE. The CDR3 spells CASSGPTTIYNEQFF. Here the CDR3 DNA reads TGTGCCAGCAGCGGACCTACCACCATCTACAATGAGCAGTTCTTC.

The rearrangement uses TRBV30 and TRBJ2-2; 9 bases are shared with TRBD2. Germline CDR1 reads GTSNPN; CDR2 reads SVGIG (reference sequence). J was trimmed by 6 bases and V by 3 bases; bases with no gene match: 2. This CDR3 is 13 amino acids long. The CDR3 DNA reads TGTGCCTGGAGAGGACTAGCGCCCGGGGAGCTGTTTTTT. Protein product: CAWRGLAPGELFF. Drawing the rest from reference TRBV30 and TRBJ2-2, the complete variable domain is SQTIHQWPATLVQPVGSPLSLECTVEGTSNPNLYWYRQAAGRGLQLLFYSVGIGQISSEVPQNLSASRPQDRQFILSSKKLLLSDSGFYLCAWRGLAPGELFFGEGSRLTVL.

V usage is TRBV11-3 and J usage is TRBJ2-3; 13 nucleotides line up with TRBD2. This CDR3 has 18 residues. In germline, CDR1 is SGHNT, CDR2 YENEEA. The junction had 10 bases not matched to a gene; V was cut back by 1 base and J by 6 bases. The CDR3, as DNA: TGTGCCAGCAGCTTAGCGCGACTAGCGGGAGGAGGGGGGGATACGCAGTATTTT. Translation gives CASSLARLAGGGGDTQYF.

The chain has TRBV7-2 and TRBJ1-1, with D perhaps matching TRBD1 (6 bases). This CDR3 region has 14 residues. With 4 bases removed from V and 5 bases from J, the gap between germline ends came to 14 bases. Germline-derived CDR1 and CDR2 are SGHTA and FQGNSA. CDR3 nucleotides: TGTGCCAGCAGCTCGGGGGCTTCGTTGACTGAAGCTTTCTTT. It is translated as CASSSGASLTEAFF.

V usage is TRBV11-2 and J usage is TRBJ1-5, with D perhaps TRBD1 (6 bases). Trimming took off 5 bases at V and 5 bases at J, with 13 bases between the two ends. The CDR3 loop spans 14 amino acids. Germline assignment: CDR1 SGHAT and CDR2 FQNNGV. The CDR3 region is CASSTQGDYQPQHF. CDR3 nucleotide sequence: TGTGCCAGCAGCACACAGGGAGATTATCAGCCCCAGCATTTT.

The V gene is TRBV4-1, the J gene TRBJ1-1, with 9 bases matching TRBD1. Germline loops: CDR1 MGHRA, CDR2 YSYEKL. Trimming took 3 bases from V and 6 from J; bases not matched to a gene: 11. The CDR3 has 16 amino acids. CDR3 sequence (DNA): TGCGCCAGCAGCCAGGATCCGGGGACAGGGTCGGCTGAAGCTTTCTTT. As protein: CASSQDPGTGSAEAFF.

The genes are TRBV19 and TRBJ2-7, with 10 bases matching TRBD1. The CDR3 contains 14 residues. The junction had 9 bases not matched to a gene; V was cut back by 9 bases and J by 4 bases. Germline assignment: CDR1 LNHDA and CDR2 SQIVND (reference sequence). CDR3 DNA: TGTGCCAGCCCCTGCGGGGACAGGGGTTACGAGCAGTACTTC. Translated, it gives CASPCGDRGYEQYF.

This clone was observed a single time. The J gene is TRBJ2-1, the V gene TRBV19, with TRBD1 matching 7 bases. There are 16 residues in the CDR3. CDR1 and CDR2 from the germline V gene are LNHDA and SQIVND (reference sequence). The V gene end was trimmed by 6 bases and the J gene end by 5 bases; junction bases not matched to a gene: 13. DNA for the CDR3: TGTGCCAGTAGCCTGACAGGGCCAAGAGTGCACAATGAGCAGTTCTTC. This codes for CASSLTGPRVHNEQFF.

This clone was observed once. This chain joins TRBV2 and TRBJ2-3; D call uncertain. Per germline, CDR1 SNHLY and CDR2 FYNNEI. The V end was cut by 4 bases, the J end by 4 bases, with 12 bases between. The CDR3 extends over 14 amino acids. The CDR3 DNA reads TGTGCCAGCAGTGTGGACCCCGCATCAGATACGCAGTATTTT. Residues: CASSVDPASDTQYF.

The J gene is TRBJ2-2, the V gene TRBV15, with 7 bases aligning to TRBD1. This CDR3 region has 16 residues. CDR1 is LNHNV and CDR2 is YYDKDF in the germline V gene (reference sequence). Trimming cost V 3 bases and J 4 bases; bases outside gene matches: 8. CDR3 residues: CATSSERGQRTGELFF. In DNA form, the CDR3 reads TGTGCCACCAGCAGCGAGAGGGGACAGCGCACCGGGGAGCTGTTTTTT.

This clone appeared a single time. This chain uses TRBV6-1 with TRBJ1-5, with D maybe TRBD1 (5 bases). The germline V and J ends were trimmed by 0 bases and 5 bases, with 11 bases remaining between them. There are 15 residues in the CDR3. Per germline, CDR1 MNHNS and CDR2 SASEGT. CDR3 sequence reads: CASSEAGGGHQPQHF. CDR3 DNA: TGTGCCAGCAGTGAAGCCGGGGGAGGTCATCAGCCCCAGCATTTT.

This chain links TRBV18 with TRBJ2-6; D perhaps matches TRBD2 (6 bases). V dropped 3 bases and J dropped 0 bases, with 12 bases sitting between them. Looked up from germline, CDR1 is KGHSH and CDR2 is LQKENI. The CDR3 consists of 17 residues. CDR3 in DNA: TGTGCCAGCTCACCGGGGGGTAGGGACTCTGGGGCCAACGTCCTGACTTTC. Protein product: CASSPGGRDSGANVLTF. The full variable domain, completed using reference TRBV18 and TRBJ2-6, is NAGVMQNPRHLVRRRGQEARLRCSPMKGHSHVYWYRQLPEEGLKFMVYLQKENIIDESGMPKERFSAEFPKEGPSILRIQQVVRGDSAAYFCASSPGGRDSGANVLTFGAGSRLTVL.

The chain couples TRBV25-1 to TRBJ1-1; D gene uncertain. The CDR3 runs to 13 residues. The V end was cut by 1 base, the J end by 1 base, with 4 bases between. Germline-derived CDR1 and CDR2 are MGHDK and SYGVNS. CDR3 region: CASSESPNTEAFF. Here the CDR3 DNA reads TGTGCCAGCAGTGAATCTCCGAACACTGAAGCTTTCTTT.

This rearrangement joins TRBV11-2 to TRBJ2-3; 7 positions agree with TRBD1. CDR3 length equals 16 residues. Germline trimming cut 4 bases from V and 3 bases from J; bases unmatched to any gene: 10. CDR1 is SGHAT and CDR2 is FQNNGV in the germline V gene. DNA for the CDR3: TGTGCCAGCAGCTCGCCAGGGACAGTTAGGACAGATACGCAGTATTTT. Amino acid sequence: CASSSPGTVRTDTQYF.

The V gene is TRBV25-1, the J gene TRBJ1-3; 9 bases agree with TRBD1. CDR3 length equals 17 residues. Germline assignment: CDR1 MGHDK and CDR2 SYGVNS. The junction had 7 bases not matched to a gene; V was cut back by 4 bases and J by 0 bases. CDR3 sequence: CASSALGQGSSGNTIYF. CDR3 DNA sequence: TGTGCCAGCAGTGCACTGGGACAGGGAAGCTCTGGAAACACCATATATTTT.

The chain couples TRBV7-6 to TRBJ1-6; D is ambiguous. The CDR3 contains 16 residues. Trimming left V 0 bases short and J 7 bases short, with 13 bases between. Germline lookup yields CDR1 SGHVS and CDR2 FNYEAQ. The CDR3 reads CASSLASTQGNSPLHF. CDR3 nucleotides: TGTGCCAGCAGCTTAGCGTCAACGCAAGGGAATTCACCCCTCCACTTT.